The clone carrying this TCR beta chain was counted only a few times. Its antigen remains unidentified. This record comes from a study of blood T cells in healthy people across ages. V was cut by 2 bases and J by 3 bases, with 11 bases left in between. The CDR3 consists of 14 residues. PCR was performed a second time for roughly 7 to 11 cycles using a sample-barcoded 5' primer and a J-beta primer mix. In TCRdb, the 5' RACE reads were re-called with MiXCR into one record per CDR3 protein. The table shows over 500,000 distinct CDR3 sequences, with about 27% occurring only once. Broader study findings: Calculation of diversity from one million T cells yielded estimates considered to be underestimates.

Donor samples were obtained from healthy Caucasian individuals from Russia, aged 6 to 90. This sample also belongs to another study, concerning T cells of mothers and their children.

This TCR came from a boy between 2 and 10 years old in good health. The sample was blood. V usage is TRBV12-3 or TRBV12-4 and J usage is TRBJ2-7; maybe TRBD1 (5 bases). CDR3 in amino acids: CASSLRRQNYEQYF. CDR3 in DNA: TGTGCCAGCAGTTTAAGGAGACAGAACTACGAGCAGTACTTC.